The present TCR beta chain was sequenced within a study of T-cell reconstitution after alpha-beta-depleted transplantation in children. Study-wide findings and caveats: Some patients owed their high day-60 TCRbeta diversity to surviving recipient T cells and thymic progenitors. Diversity and T-cell counts at one year after transplant derived mostly from new T cells. At around two months after transplant, the alpha-beta T cells were reportedly derived from several hundred expanded clones that came from non-depleted graft cells.

This clonotype has more than one count but fewer than ten. What it binds is not known. Unique molecular identifiers tagged the TCRbeta library. TCRdb called the PCR reads again in MiXCR, with one record for every CDR3 protein. The data show 85,000 to 120,000 distinct CDR3 sequences, 5% to 6% seen once. The source material was PBMCs, mostly from graft donor cells, sampled 60 days after TCRalphabeta/CD19-depleted stem cell transplant. The TCR comes from a female patient aged 2-9 years who had a stem cell transplant for Fanconi anemia, so the T cells may come from the graft donor.

The CDR3 protein is CASISMAGVEQYF. The CDR3 nucleotides read TGTGCCAGTATCTCTATGGCAGGGGTAGAGCAGTACTTC. The chain has TRBV28 and TRBJ2-7, with TRBD1 as a possible D gene (6 bases). Per germline, CDR1 MDHEN and CDR2 SYDVKM. CDR3 length equals 13 residues. V was trimmed by 9 bases and J by 7 bases, leaving 19 bases between them.